This is a list of T cell receptor beta chains from one sample in a study of cytomegalovirus exposure and HLA in healthy donors. Sequencing used immunoSEQ multiplex PCR; TCRdb keeps in-frame clones, though not all of them. Of under 100,000 clones listed, 76% are singletons. Source material: PBMCs. These TCRs come from a man aged 35 to 55 in good health and CMV-seronegative. Both conserved end residues are part of each CDR3. Each record gives: D gene, J gene, V gene, clone size, CDR3 protein, CDR3 DNA. A D gene is named only where the DNA matches it firmly. For some rows the clone size is stated as once, few or many, or as a class when expanded; others skip it.

D gene: TRBD1; J gene: TRBJ1-1; V gene: TRBV7-9; clone size: -; CDR3 protein: CASSSWTGKTEAFF; CDR3 DNA: TGTGCCAGCAGCTCTTGGACAGGGAAGACTGAAGCTTTCTTT
D gene: TRBD1; J gene: TRBJ1-2; V gene: TRBV2; clone size: few; CDR3 protein: CASSSITGAPISGYTF; CDR3 DNA: TGTGCCAGCAGTTCAATCACAGGGGCGCCCATTAGTGGCTACACCTTC
D gene: TRBD2; J gene: TRBJ2-5; V gene: TRBV4-1; clone size: -; CDR3 protein: CASSHRAGGPGETQYF; CDR3 DNA: TGCGCCAGCAGCCATCGAGCGGGGGGGCCGGGGGAGACCCAGTACTTC
D gene: -; J gene: TRBJ1-5; V gene: TRBV19; clone size: once; CDR3 protein: CASSLVTGPRAQHF; CDR3 DNA: TGTGCCAGTAGTCTCGTGACAGGTCCAAGGGCCCAGCATTTT
D gene: -; J gene: TRBJ1-2; V gene: TRBV27; clone size: -; CDR3 protein: CASSPRTSLGYTF; CDR3 DNA: TGTGCCAGCAGTCCCCGCACTTCCTTAGGCTACACCTTC
D gene: TRBD1; J gene: TRBJ1-6; V gene: TRBV18; clone size: -; CDR3 protein: CASWSGQGGSPLHF; CDR3 DNA: TGTGCCAGCTGGTCAGGACAGGGCGGTTCACCCCTCCACTTT
D gene: -; J gene: TRBJ2-2; V gene: TRBV4-2; clone size: once; CDR3 protein: CASSPKGGGYTGELFF; CDR3 DNA: TGTGCCAGCAGCCCCAAAGGGGGTGGCTACACCGGGGAGCTGTTTTTT
D gene: TRBD2; J gene: TRBJ2-3; V gene: TRBV6-1; clone size: -; CDR3 protein: CASSGISSSGGVDTQYF; CDR3 DNA: TGTGCCAGCAGTGGGATATCATCTAGCGGGGGGGTCGATACGCAGTATTTT
D gene: -; J gene: TRBJ1-2; V gene: TRBV6-5; clone size: few; CDR3 protein: CASSNNNYGYTF; CDR3 DNA: TGTGCCAGCAGCAACAACAACTATGGCTACACCTTC
D gene: -; J gene: TRBJ1-4; V gene: TRBV4-3; clone size: few; CDR3 protein: CASSQGPGETSNEKLFF; CDR3 DNA: TGCGCCAGCAGCCAAGGTCCGGGGGAAACCTCTAATGAAAAACTGTTTTTT
D gene: -; J gene: TRBJ1-1; V gene: TRBV7-6; clone size: -; CDR3 protein: CASSLSDRSNTEAFF; CDR3 DNA: TGTGCCAGCAGCTTATCGGACAGATCCAACACTGAAGCTTTCTTT
D gene: TRBD1; J gene: TRBJ2-7; V gene: TRBV5-1; clone size: -; CDR3 protein: CASRLGQGNEQYF; CDR3 DNA: TGCGCCAGCAGACTAGGACAGGGGAACGAGCAGTACTTC
D gene: -; J gene: TRBJ2-5; V gene: TRBV4-2; clone size: few; CDR3 protein: CASSHYATGLGETQYF; CDR3 DNA: TGTGCCAGCAGCCATTATGCTACGGGTCTTGGGGAGACCCAGTACTTC
D gene: -; J gene: TRBJ1-2; V gene: TRBV7-2; clone size: -; CDR3 protein: CASSSERGYGYTF; CDR3 DNA: TGTGCCAGCAGCTCTGAACGGGGTTATGGCTACACCTTC
D gene: TRBD2; J gene: TRBJ2-2; V gene: TRBV19; clone size: -; CDR3 protein: CASSIIGGARGTGELFF; CDR3 DNA: TGTGCCAGTAGTATTATCGGGGGGGCGCGGGGCACCGGGGAGCTGTTTTTT
D gene: TRBD2; J gene: TRBJ2-7; V gene: TRBV28; clone size: -; CDR3 protein: CASSLPTAGFSYEQYF; CDR3 DNA: TGTGCCAGCAGTTTGCCGACAGCGGGGTTCTCCTACGAGCAGTACTTC
D gene: TRBD2; J gene: TRBJ2-7; V gene: TRBV2; clone size: -; CDR3 protein: CASSEGSGRPYEQYF; CDR3 DNA: TGTGCCAGCAGTGAAGGGAGCGGGAGACCTTACGAGCAGTACTTC
D gene: -; J gene: TRBJ2-2; V gene: TRBV28; clone size: -; CDR3 protein: CASRETTISFDTGELFF; CDR3 DNA: TGTGCCAGCAGAGAGACTACGATCTCGTTCGACACCGGGGAGCTGTTTTTT
D gene: TRBD2; J gene: TRBJ2-7; V gene: TRBV5-1; clone size: -; CDR3 protein: CASSLWILTSGDDEQYF; CDR3 DNA: TGCGCCAGCAGCTTGTGGATCCTAACTAGCGGGGACGACGAGCAGTACTTC
D gene: -; J gene: TRBJ1-3; V gene: TRBV7-3; clone size: once; CDR3 protein: CASSFAGGASGNTIYF; CDR3 DNA: TGTGCCAGCAGCTTTGCGGGAGGGGCGTCTGGAAACACCATATATTTT
D gene: -; J gene: TRBJ1-5; V gene: TRBV6-4; clone size: few; CDR3 protein: CASSEGHSNQPQHF; CDR3 DNA: TGTGCCAGCAGTGAGGGACATAGCAATCAGCCCCAGCATTTT
D gene: -; J gene: TRBJ1-2; V gene: TRBV7-9; clone size: -; CDR3 protein: CASSPRGGYRGYTF; CDR3 DNA: TGTGCCAGCAGCCCCCGTGGGGGGTATCGTGGCTACACCTTC
D gene: -; J gene: TRBJ2-3; V gene: TRBV2; clone size: -; CDR3 protein: CASSGVTSTDTQYF; CDR3 DNA: TGTGCCAGCAGTGGTGTAACTAGCACAGATACGCAGTATTTT
D gene: -; J gene: TRBJ1-1; V gene: TRBV19; clone size: once; CDR3 protein: CASYWTAKSYTEAFF; CDR3 DNA: TGTGCCAGTTACTGGACAGCGAAAAGTTACACTGAAGCTTTCTTT
D gene: TRBD1; J gene: TRBJ1-1; V gene: TRBV7-8; clone size: few; CDR3 protein: CASRGQGAGSTEAFF; CDR3 DNA: TGTGCCAGCCGTGGACAGGGGGCCGGGAGCACTGAAGCTTTCTTT
D gene: TRBD1; J gene: TRBJ2-3; V gene: TRBV29-1; clone size: few; CDR3 protein: CSATGAFSTDTQYF; CDR3 DNA: TGCAGCGCGACAGGGGCGTTTAGCACAGATACGCAGTATTTT
D gene: -; J gene: TRBJ2-7; V gene: TRBV5-1; clone size: -; CDR3 protein: CASSLAGETSAYEQYF; CDR3 DNA: TGCGCCAGCAGCTTAGCAGGGGAAACGTCGGCCTACGAGCAGTACTTC
D gene: -; J gene: TRBJ2-3; V gene: TRBV6-6; clone size: -; CDR3 protein: CASSDGRESTDTQYF; CDR3 DNA: TGTGCCAGCAGCGACGGACGGGAATCCACAGATACGCAGTATTTT
D gene: -; J gene: TRBJ1-1; V gene: TRBV7-2; clone size: -; CDR3 protein: CASTRGSQNTEAFF; CDR3 DNA: TGTGCCAGCACCCGCGGCAGCCAAAACACTGAAGCTTTCTTT
D gene: -; J gene: TRBJ1-5; V gene: TRBV6-1; clone size: -; CDR3 protein: CASKARGGDQPQHF; CDR3 DNA: TGTGCCAGCAAAGCGAGGGGGGGCGATCAGCCCCAGCATTTT
D gene: TRBD2; J gene: TRBJ2-1; V gene: TRBV28; clone size: -; CDR3 protein: CASRPRTSGAYEQFF; CDR3 DNA: TGTGCCAGCAGGCCCCGGACTAGCGGGGCGTATGAGCAGTTCTTC
D gene: -; J gene: TRBJ1-1; V gene: TRBV18; clone size: -; CDR3 protein: CASSPRGRDDTEAFF; CDR3 DNA: TGTGCCAGCTCCCCGAGGGGGAGGGATGACACTGAAGCTTTCTTT
D gene: -; J gene: TRBJ2-3; V gene: TRBV9; clone size: -; CDR3 protein: CASGATRTDTQYF; CDR3 DNA: TGTGCCAGCGGGGCCACTCGCACAGATACGCAGTATTTT
D gene: -; J gene: TRBJ1-6; V gene: TRBV6-5; clone size: -; CDR3 protein: CASSYRQGNSPLHF; CDR3 DNA: TGTGCCAGCAGTTACCGGCAGGGAAATTCACCCCTCCACTTT
D gene: TRBD1; J gene: TRBJ2-2; V gene: TRBV5-1; clone size: -; CDR3 protein: CASATGTGNTGELFF; CDR3 DNA: TGCGCCAGCGCCACCGGGACAGGGAACACCGGGGAGCTGTTTTTT
D gene: -; J gene: TRBJ1-5; V gene: TRBV5-8; clone size: -; CDR3 protein: CASSLGRNSNQPQHF; CDR3 DNA: TGTGCCAGCAGCTTGGGCAGGAATAGCAATCAGCCCCAGCATTTT
D gene: -; J gene: TRBJ2-2; V gene: TRBV7-9; clone size: -; CDR3 protein: CASSRTGSNTGELFF; CDR3 DNA: TGTGCCAGCAGTCGCACAGGGTCGAACACCGGGGAGCTGTTTTTT
D gene: -; J gene: TRBJ2-5; V gene: TRBV4-2; clone size: -; CDR3 protein: CASSQGLAETQYF; CDR3 DNA: TGTGCCAGCAGCCAAGGTCTAGCGGAGACCCAGTACTTC
D gene: -; J gene: TRBJ2-1; V gene: TRBV21-1; clone size: -; CDR3 protein: CASSGPPPPSGGGEQFF; CDR3 DNA: TGTGCCAGCAGCGGCCCCCCCCCGCCCAGCGGGGGCGGTGAGCAGTTCTTC
D gene: -; J gene: TRBJ2-7; V gene: TRBV27; clone size: -; CDR3 protein: CASSVSGTYEQYF; CDR3 DNA: TGTGCCAGCAGTGTGAGCGGCACTTACGAGCAGTACTTC
D gene: -; J gene: TRBJ2-2; V gene: TRBV4-2; clone size: -; CDR3 protein: CASSQVGGKRELFF; CDR3 DNA: TGTGCCAGCAGCCAAGTAGGAGGGAAAAGGGAGCTGTTTTTT
D gene: TRBD2; J gene: TRBJ2-1; V gene: TRBV27; clone size: -; CDR3 protein: CASKTSGGANEQLF; CDR3 DNA: TGTGCCAGCAAGACTAGCGGGGGGGCCAATGAGCAGCTCTTC
D gene: -; J gene: TRBJ1-5; V gene: TRBV29-1; clone size: -; CDR3 protein: CSVEWAGRNQPQHF; CDR3 DNA: TGCAGCGTTGAGTGGGCGGGTCGAAATCAGCCCCAGCATTTT
D gene: -; J gene: TRBJ1-1; V gene: TRBV11-1; clone size: -; CDR3 protein: CASSLESGNTEAFF; CDR3 DNA: TGTGCCAGCAGCTTAGAGTCGGGGAACACTGAAGCTTTCTTT
D gene: -; J gene: TRBJ2-7; V gene: TRBV6-1; clone size: once; CDR3 protein: CASTHGQNYEQYF; CDR3 DNA: TGTGCCAGCACCCACGGACAGAACTACGAGCAGTACTTC
D gene: TRBD1; J gene: TRBJ1-2; V gene: TRBV5-1; clone size: -; CDR3 protein: CASEVTGGGDGYTF; CDR3 DNA: TGCGCCAGCGAAGTAACAGGGGGCGGAGATGGCTACACCTTC
D gene: TRBD1; J gene: TRBJ2-5; V gene: TRBV5-5; clone size: -; CDR3 protein: CASSSGPRDRGETQYF; CDR3 DNA: TGTGCCAGCAGCTCTGGACCCCGGGACAGGGGAGAGACCCAGTACTTC
D gene: -; J gene: TRBJ2-7; V gene: TRBV30; clone size: -; CDR3 protein: CAWSVRQLSYEQYF; CDR3 DNA: TGTGCCTGGAGTGTGCGGCAGCTCTCCTACGAGCAGTACTTC
D gene: TRBD1; J gene: TRBJ1-2; V gene: TRBV7-9; clone size: once; CDR3 protein: CASSSRQGAWGYTF; CDR3 DNA: TGTGCCAGCAGCTCGAGACAGGGGGCTTGGGGCTACACCTTC
D gene: TRBD1; J gene: TRBJ1-3; V gene: TRBV14; clone size: -; CDR3 protein: CASSIPGQGSGNTIYF; CDR3 DNA: TGTGCCAGCAGCATTCCGGGACAGGGCTCTGGAAACACCATATATTTT
D gene: -; J gene: TRBJ2-7; V gene: TRBV27; clone size: -; CDR3 protein: CASSLFSREGDEQYF; CDR3 DNA: TGTGCCAGCAGTTTATTTTCCAGGGAAGGCGACGAGCAGTACTTC
D gene: -; J gene: TRBJ2-5; V gene: TRBV19; clone size: -; CDR3 protein: CASSIGRNQETQYF; CDR3 DNA: TGTGCCAGTAGTATAGGCAGAAACCAAGAGACCCAGTACTTC
D gene: -; J gene: TRBJ1-1; V gene: TRBV11-2; clone size: -; CDR3 protein: CASSAVRGTPEAFF; CDR3 DNA: TGTGCCAGCAGCGCCGTAAGAGGCACGCCTGAAGCTTTCTTT
D gene: -; J gene: TRBJ2-2; V gene: TRBV30; clone size: -; CDR3 protein: CAWRGQTQRNTGELFF; CDR3 DNA: TGTGCCTGGAGAGGACAAACCCAGAGGAACACCGGGGAGCTGTTTTTT
D gene: TRBD1; J gene: TRBJ1-4; V gene: TRBV19; clone size: -; CDR3 protein: CASSTGQAPEKLFF; CDR3 DNA: TGTGCCAGTAGTACGGGACAGGCCCCAGAAAAACTGTTTTTT